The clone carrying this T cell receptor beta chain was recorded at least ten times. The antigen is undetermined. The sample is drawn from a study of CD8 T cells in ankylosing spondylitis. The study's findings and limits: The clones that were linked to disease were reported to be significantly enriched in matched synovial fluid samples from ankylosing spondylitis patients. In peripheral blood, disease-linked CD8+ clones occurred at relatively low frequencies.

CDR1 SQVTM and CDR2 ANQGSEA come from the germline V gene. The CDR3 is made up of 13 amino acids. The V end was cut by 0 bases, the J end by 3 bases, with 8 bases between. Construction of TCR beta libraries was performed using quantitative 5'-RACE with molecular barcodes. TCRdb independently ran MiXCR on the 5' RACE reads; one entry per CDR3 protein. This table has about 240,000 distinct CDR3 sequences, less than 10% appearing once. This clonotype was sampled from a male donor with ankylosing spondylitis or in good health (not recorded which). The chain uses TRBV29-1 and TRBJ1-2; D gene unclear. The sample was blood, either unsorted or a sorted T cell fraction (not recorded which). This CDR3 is CSVEDAGDYGYTF. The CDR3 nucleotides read TGCAGCGTTGAAGATGCCGGGGACTATGGCTACACCTTC. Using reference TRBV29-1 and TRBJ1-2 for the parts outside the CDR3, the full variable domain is SAVISQKPSRDICQRGTSLTIQCQVDSQVTMMFWYRQQPGQSLTLIATANQGSEATYESGFVIDKFPISRPNLTFSTLTVSNMSPEDSSIYLCSVEDAGDYGYTFGSGTRLTVV.